A single TCR beta chain is shown here with its context. What this receptor recognizes is not known. No base quality information exists; no much larger clone differs at one position. Library construction relied on the immunoSEQ multiplex PCR assay. In its TCRdb copy, this immuneACCESS table keeps in-frame sequences only and misses some clones. Where compared with another copy, unresolved V genes explain less than half of these, and the others have no known cause. The sample records some 80,000 clones, 92% of which are singletons. 0.25% to 0.3% of the sample belongs to the ten largest clones. These data are taken from a study of technical replicates of blood from a few donors (dated by TCRdb to 2017 to 2019). The CDR3 starts with the cysteine, ends with the phenylalanine, and has 14 residues. The kept DNA is CDR3 alone, 42 bases in frame from the first base. The germline V end is reduced by 7 bases and the J end by 5 bases; junction bases left unmatched: 9. The germline V gene encodes CDR1 LNHDA and CDR2 SQIVND (reference sequence).

The sequence was collected from a human donor in good health. Sequenced sample: T cells isolated from PBMCs. The V gene is TRBV19 and the J gene is TRBJ2-3; TRBD2 aligns with 7 central bases. Here is the DNA: TGTGCCAGTACCCGCGGGAGCAGGCAAGATACGCAGTATTTT. Its protein is CASTRGSRQDTQYF.